This T cell receptor beta chain was captured in a study of blood T cell repertoires in COVID-19. Method: immunoSEQ multiplex PCR; TCRdb's copy keeps in-frame clones and lacks some. Here the sample spans hundreds of thousands of clones, approximately 85% being singletons. The sample consisted of PBMCs or T cells enriched from blood (not recorded which). This receptor was taken from a woman in her 30s who had recovered from COVID-19.

The CDR3 nucleotides are TGCGCCAGCAGTCACCGCGTCCCTGAAGCTTTCTTT. Protein sequence: CASSHRVPEAFF. This sequence joins TRBV23-1 and TRBJ1-1; no clear D. TRBV23-1 qualifies as an ORF whose function is uncertain. The V end was cut by 3 bases, the J end by 6 bases, with 8 bases between. This CDR3 is 12 amino acids long.